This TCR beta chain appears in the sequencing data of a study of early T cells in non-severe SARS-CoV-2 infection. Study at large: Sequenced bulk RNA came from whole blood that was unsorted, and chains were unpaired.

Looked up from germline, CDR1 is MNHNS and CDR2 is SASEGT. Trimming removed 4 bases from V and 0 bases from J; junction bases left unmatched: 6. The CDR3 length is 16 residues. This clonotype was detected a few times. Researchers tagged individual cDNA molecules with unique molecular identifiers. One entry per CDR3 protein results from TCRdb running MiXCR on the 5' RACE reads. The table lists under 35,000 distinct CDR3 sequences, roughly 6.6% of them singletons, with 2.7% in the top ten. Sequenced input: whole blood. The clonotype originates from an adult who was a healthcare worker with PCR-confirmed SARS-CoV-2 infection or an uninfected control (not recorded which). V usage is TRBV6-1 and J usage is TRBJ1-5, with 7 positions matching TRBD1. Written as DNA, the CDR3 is TGTGCCAGCAGTGGCTTCGGGACAGTTAGCAATCAGCCCCAGCATTTT. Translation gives CASSGFGTVSNQPQHF.